This TCR beta chain was observed in a study of hypomethylating agent response in myelodysplastic syndrome. This clone has more than one count but fewer than ten. Its antigen is unidentified. Overall study findings and caveats: This small study analyzed only 11 patients.

T-cell subsets were not sorted; bulk bone marrow was analyzed. Survey resolution used two replicates of roughly 200 ng, totaling around 400 ng DNA. Assay used: immunoSEQ multiplex PCR; TCRdb lists only in-frame clones, some missing. The data hold nearly 3,500 clones, with more than 75% observed a single time. There are 14 residues in the CDR3. V gave up 7 bases and J gave up 3 bases, with 14 bases separating them. This clonotype originated in a human donor with myelodysplastic syndrome. This material consisted of bone marrow, taken before or after starting hypomethylating agent treatment for myelodysplastic syndrome (not recorded which). The chain combines TRBV5-3 with TRBJ1-5; D unresolved. Being an ORF, TRBV5-3 has a function that is uncertain. The CDR3: CARVSSGVNQPQHF. The CDR3 DNA sequence: TGTGCCAGAGTATCTTCGGGTGTCAATCAGCCCCAGCATTTT.